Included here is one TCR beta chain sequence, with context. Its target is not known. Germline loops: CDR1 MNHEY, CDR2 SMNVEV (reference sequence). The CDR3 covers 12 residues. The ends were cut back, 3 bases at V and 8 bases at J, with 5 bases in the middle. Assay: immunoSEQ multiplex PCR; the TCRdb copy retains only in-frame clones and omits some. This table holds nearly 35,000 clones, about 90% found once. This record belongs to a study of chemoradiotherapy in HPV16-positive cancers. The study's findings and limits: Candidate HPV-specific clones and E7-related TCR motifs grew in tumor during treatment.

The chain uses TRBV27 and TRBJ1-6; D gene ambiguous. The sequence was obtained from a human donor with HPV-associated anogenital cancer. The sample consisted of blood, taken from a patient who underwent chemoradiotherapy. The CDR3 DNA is TGTGCCAGCAGTTTCTGGGATTCACCCCTCCACTTT. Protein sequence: CASSFWDSPLHF.